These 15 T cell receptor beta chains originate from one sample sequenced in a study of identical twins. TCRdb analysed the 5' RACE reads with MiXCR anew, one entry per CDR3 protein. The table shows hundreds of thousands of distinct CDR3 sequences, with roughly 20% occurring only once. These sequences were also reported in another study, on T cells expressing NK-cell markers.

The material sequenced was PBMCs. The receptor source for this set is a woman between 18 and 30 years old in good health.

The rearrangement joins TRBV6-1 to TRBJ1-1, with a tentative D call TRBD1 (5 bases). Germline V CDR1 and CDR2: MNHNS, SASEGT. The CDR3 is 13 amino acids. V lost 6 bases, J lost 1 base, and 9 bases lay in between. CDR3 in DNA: TGTGCCAGCAGACCGGGACCGAACACTGAAGCTTTCTTT. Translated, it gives CASRPGPNTEAFF.

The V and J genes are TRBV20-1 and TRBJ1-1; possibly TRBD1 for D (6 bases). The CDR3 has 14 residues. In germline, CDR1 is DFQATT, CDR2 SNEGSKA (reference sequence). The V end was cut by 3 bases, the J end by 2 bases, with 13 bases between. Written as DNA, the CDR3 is TGCAGTGCTAGTTTGGGACATAGAAACACTGAAGCTTTCTTT. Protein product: CSASLGHRNTEAFF.

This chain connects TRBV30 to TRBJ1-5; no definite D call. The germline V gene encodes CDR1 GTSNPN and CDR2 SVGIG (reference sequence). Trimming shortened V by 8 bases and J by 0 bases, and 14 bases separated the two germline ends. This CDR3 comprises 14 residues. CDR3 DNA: TGTGCCCAACCGGAGTCCTATAGCAATCAGCCCCAGCATTTT. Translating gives CAQPESYSNQPQHF. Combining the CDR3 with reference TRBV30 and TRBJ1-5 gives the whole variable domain SQTIHQWPATLVQPVGSPLSLECTVEGTSNPNLYWYRQAAGRGLQLLFYSVGIGQISSEVPQNLSASRPQDRQFILSSKKLLLSDSGFYLCAQPESYSNQPQHFGDGTRLSIL.

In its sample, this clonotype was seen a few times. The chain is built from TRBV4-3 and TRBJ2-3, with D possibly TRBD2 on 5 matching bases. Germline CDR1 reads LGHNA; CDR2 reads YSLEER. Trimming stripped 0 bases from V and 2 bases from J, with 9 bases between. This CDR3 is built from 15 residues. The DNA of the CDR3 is TGCGCCAGCAGCCAAGATTCGGGATTCACAGATACGCAGTATTTT. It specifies CASSQDSGFTDTQYF.

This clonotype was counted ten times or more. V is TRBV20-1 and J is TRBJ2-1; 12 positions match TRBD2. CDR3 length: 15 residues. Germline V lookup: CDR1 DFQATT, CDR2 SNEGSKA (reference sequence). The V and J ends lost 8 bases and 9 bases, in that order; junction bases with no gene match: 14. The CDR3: CSTPTTSGGGGEQFF. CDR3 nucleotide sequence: TGCAGTACCCCGACGACTAGCGGGGGAGGTGGTGAGCAGTTCTTC.

This chain's CDR3 is CSAREYETGGLYEQYF. The CDR3 DNA is TGCAGTGCTAGAGAATATGAGACAGGGGGTCTCTACGAGCAGTACTTC. The chain recombines TRBV20-1 with TRBJ2-7; 9 bases map to TRBD1. Unmatched junction bases numbered 9, after V lost 0 bases and J lost 3 bases. The CDR3 runs 16 residues. Germline CDR1 DFQATT, CDR2 SNEGSKA (reference sequence).

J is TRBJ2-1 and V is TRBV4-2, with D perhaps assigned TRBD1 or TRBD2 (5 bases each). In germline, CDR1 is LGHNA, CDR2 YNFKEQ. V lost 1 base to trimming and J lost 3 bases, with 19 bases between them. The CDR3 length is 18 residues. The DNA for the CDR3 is TGTGCCAGCAGCCAAGTACGAGAGGGGTCATCACTCTACAATGAGCAGTTCTTC. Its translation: CASSQVREGSSLYNEQFF.

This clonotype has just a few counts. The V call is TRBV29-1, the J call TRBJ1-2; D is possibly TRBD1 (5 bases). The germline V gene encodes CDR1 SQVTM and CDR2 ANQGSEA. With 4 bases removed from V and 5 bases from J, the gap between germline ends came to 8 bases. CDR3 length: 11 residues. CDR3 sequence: CSVAGRYGYTF. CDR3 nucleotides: TGCAGCGTTGCAGGGAGGTATGGCTACACCTTC.

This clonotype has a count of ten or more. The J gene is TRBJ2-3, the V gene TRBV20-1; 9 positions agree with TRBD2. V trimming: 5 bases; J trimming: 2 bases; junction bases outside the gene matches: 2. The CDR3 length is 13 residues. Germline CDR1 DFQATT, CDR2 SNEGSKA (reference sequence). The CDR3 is CSALAGFTDTQYF. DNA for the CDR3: TGCAGTGCTCTAGCGGGATTCACAGATACGCAGTATTTT.

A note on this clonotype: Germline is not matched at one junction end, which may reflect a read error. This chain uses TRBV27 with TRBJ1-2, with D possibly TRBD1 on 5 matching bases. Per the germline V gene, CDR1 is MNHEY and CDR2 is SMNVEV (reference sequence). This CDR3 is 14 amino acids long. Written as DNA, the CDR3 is TGTGCCAGCAGCTTATATCAGGGAGTCTCTGGCTACACCTTC. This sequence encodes CASSLYQGVSGYTF.

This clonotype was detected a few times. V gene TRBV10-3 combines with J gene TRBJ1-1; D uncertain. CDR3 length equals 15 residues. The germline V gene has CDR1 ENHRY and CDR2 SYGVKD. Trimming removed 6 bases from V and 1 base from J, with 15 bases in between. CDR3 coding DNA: TGTGCCATCAGGGGGAAATGTTTAGCGAACACTGAAGCTTTCTTT. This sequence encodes CAIRGKCLANTEAFF.

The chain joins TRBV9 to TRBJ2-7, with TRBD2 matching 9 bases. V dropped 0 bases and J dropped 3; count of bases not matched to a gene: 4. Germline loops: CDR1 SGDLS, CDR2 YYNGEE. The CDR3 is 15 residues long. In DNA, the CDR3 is TGTGCCAGCAGCGTAGCCCCTAGCGGGGTCTACGAGCAGTACTTC. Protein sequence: CASSVAPSGVYEQYF.

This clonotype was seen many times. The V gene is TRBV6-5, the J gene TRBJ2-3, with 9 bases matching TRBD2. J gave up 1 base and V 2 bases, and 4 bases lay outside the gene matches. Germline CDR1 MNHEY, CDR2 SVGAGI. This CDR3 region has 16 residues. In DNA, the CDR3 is TGTGCCAGCAGTTACAGGCCTAGCGGGGGCACAGATACGCAGTATTTT. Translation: CASSYRPSGGTDTQYF.

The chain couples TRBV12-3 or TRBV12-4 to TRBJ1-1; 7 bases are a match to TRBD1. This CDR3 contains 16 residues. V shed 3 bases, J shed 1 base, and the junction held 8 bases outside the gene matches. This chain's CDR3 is CASSFRPDRANTEAFF. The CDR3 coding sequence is TGTGCCAGCAGTTTTCGCCCCGACAGGGCGAACACTGAAGCTTTCTTT.

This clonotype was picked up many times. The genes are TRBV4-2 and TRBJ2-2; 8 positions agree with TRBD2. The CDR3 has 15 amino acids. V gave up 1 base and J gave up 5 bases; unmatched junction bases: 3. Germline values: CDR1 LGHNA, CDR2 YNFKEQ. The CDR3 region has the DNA TGTGCCAGCAGCCAAGGGGGACTAGAAACCGGGGAGCTGTTTTTT. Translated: CASSQGGLETGELFF.